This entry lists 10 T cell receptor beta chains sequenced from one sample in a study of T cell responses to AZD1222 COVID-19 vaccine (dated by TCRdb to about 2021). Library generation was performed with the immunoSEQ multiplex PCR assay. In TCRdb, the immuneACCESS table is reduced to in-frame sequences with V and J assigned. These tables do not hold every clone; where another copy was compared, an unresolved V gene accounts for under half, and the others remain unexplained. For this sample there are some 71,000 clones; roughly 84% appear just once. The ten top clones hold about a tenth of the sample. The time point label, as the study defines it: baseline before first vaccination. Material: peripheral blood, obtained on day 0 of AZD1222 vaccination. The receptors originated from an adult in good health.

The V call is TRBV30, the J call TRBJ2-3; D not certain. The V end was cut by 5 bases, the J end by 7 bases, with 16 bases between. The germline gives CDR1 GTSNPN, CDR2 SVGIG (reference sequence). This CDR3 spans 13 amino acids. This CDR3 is CAWLVDLGYTQYF. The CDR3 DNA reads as TGTGCCTGGTTGGTTGATCTTGGATATACGCAGTATTTT.

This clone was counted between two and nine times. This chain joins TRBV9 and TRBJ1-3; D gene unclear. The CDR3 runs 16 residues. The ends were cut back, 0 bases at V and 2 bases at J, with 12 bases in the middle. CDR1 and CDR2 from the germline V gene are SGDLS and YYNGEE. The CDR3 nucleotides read TGTGCCAGCAGCGTAGAGGTTGCGGGAGCTGGAAACACCATATATTTT. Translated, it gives CASSVEVAGAGNTIYF.

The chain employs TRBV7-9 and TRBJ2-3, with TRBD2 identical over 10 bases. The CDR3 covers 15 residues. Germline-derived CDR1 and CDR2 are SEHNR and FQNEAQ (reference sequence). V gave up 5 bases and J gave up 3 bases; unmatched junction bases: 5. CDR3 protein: CASSKLAGQTDTQYF. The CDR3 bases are TGTGCCAGCAGCAAACTAGCGGGGCAGACAGATACGCAGTATTTT.

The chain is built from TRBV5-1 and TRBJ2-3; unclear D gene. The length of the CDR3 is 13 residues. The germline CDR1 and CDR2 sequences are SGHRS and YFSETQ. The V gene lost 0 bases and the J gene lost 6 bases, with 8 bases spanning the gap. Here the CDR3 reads CASSLAFLDTQYF. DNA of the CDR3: TGCGCCAGCAGCTTGGCATTTTTGGATACGCAGTATTTT.

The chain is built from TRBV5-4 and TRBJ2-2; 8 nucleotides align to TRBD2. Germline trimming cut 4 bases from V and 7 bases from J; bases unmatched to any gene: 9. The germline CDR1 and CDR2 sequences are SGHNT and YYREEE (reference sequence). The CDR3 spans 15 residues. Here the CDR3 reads CASSNGGGPGGELFF. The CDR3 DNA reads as TGTGCCAGCAGCAACGGGGGGGGCCCAGGCGGGGAGCTGTTTTTT. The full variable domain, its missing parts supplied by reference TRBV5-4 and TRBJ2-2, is ETGVTQSPTHLIKTRGQQVTLRCSSQSGHNTVSWYQQALGQGPQFIFQYYREEENGRGNFPPRFSGLQFPNYSSELNVNALELDDSALYLCASSNGGGPGGELFFGEGSRLTVL.

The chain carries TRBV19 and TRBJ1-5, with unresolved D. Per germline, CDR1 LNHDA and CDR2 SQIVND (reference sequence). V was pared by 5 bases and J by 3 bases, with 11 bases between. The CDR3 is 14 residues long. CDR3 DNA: TGTGCCAGTAGTTACGACGGAATCAATCAGCCCCAGCATTTT. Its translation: CASSYDGINQPQHF.

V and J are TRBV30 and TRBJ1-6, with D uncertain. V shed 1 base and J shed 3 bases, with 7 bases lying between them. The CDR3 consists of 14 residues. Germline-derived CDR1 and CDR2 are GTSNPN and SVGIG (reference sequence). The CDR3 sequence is CAWSGALYNSPLHF. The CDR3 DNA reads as TGTGCCTGGAGTGGGGCCCTCTATAATTCACCCCTCCACTTT.

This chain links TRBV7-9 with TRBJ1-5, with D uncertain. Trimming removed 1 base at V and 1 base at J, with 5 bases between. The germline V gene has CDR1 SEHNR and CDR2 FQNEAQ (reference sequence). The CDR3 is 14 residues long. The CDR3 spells CASSLVHSNQPQHF. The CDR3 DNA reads TGTGCCAGCAGCTTAGTACACAGCAATCAGCCCCAGCATTTT.

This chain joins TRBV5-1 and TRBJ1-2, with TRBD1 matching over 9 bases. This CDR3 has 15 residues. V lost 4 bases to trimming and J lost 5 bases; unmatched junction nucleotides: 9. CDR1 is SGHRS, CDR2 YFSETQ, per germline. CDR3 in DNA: TGCGCCAGCAGCCCCGGGACAGGGTTGTATTATGGCTACACCTTC. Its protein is CASSPGTGLYYGYTF.

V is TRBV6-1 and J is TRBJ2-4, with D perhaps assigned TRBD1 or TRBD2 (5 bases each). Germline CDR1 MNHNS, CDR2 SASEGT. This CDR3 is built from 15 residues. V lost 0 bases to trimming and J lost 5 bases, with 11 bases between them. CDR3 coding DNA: TGTGCCAGCAGTGAAGCTGGGACCCGTCAAAACATTCAGTACTTC. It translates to CASSEAGTRQNIQYF.